This TCR beta chain was documented in a study of blood T cell repertoires in COVID-19. Study in general: The study drew acute and convalescent COVID-19 samples from the United States, Italy and Spain. PBMCs, B-cell-depleted T cells, or T cells provided the cDNA or gDNA that made up the material.

Original methodology: Reference gene primer amplification in the assay estimated nucleated cell counts. The table came from immunoSEQ multiplex PCR; TCRdb's copy has only in-frame clones and leaves some out. The D gene and trimming were derived from the DNA, and the V and J assignments and clone size from that table. The sample shows 130,000 or so clones, approximately 90% of them seen only once. V lost 3 bases to trimming and J lost 8 bases, with 8 bases between them. The CDR3 sequence is 12 residues long. CDR1 is MNHEY, CDR2 SMNVEV, per germline (reference sequence). Sample: peripheral blood. This TCR came from a man between 50 and 59 years old with active or convalescent COVID-19. The rearrangement links TRBV27 to TRBJ1-5; no definite D call. CDR3 in DNA: TGTGCCAGCAGTTTCCCGGGTGAGCCCCAGCATTTT. Translated: CASSFPGEPQHF.